This T cell receptor (beta chain) came from a study of CD8+CD57+ T cells in acquired aplastic anemia. About this clonotype: A read error may account for a junction end that differs from germline.

Genomic DNA was employed as the template in profiling TCR beta VDJ and CDR3. TCRdb recomputed calls from the reads with MiXCR, one row per CDR3 protein. The repertoire holds around 230,000 distinct CDR3 sequences, with under 65% as singletons. Germline CDR1 reads MNHEY; CDR2 reads SVGEGT. The CDR3 has 14 residues. This chain links TRBV6-2 or TRBV6-3 with TRBJ2-2; D perhaps matches TRBD2 (6 bases). The sequence was obtained from a human donor in good health. The sequenced material came from sorted CD4+, CD8+, or CD8+CD57+ T cells (not recorded which) from PBMCs. The CDR3, as DNA: TGTGCCAGCAGCTACGGACCGTACACCGGGGGGCTGTTTTTT. It is translated as CASSYGPYTGGLFF.